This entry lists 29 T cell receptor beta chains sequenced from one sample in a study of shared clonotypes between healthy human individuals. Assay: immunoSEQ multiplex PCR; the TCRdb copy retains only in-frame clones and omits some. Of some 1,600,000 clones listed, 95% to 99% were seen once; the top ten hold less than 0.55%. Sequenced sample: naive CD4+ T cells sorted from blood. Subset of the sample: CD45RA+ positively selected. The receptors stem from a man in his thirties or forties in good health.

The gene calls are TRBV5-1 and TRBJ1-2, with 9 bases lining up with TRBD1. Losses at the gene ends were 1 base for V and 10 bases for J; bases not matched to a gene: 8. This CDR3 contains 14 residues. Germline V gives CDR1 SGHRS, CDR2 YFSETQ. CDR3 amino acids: CASSLSQGARSYTF. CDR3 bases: TGCGCCAGCAGCTTGTCACAGGGGGCGCGGTCCTACACCTTC.

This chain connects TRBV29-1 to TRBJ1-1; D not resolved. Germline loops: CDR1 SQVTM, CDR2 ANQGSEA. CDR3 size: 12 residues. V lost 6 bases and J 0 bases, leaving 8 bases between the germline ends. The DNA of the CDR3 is TGCAGCGTGGGCGTCATGAACACTGAAGCTTTCTTT. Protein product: CSVGVMNTEAFF.

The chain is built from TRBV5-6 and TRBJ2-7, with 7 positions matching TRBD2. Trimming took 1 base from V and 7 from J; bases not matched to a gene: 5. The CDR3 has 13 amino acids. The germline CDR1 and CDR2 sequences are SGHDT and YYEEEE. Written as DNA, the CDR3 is TGTGCCAGCAGCTTGCTGGGGGGGGAGGAGCAGTACTTC. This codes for CASSLLGGEEQYF.

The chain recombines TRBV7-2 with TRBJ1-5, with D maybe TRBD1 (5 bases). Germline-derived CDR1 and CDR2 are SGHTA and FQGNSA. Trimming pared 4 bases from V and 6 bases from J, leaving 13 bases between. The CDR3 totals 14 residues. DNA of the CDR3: TGTGCCAGCAGCTCTCGGACGGGGGTTCAGCCCCAGCATTTT. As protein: CASSSRTGVQPQHF.

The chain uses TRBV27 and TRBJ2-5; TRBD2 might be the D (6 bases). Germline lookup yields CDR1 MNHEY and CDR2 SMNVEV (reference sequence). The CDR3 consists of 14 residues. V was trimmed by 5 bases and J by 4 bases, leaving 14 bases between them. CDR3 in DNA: TGTGCCAGCAGTCGCTTAGCGGTTCTAGAGACCCAGTACTTC. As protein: CASSRLAVLETQYF.

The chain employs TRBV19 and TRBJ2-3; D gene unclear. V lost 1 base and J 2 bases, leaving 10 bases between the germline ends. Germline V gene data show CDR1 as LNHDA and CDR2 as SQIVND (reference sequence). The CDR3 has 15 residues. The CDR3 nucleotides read TGTGCCAGTAGTATAGGGCTAATCCCCACAGATACGCAGTATTTT. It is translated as CASSIGLIPTDTQYF.

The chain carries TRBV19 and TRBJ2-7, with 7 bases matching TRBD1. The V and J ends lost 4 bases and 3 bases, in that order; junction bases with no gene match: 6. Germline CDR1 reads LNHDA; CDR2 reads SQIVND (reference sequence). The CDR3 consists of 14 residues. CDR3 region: CASSNTGTDYEQYF. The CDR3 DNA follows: TGTGCCAGTAGTAACACCGGGACAGACTACGAGCAGTACTTC.

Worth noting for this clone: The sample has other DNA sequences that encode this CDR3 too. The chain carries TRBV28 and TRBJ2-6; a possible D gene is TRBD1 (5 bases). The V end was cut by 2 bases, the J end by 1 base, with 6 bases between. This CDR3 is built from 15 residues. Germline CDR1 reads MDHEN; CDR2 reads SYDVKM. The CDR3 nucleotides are TGTGCCAGCAGTTTACAGGGTTCTGGGGCCAACGTCCTGACTTTC. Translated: CASSLQGSGANVLTF.

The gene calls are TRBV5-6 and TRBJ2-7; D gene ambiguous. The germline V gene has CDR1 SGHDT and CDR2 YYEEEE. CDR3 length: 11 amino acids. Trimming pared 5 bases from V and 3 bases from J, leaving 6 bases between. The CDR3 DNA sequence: TGTGCCAGCAGTATCTTCTACGAGCAGTACTTC. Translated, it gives CASSIFYEQYF.

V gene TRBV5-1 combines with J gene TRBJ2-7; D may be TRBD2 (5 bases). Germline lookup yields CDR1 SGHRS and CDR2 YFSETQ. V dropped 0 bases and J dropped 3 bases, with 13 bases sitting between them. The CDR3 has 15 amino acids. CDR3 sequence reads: CASSLGRGFDYEQYF. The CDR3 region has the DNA TGCGCCAGCAGCTTGGGGAGAGGGTTCGACTACGAGCAGTACTTC.

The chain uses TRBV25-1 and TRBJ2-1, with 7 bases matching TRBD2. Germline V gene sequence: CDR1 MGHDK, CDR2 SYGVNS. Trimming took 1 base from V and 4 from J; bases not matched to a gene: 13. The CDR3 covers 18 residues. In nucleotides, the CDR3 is TGTGCCAGCAGTGAATCCCGATCTAAGCGGGGCCTATACAATGAGCAGTTCTTC. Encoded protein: CASSESRSKRGLYNEQFF. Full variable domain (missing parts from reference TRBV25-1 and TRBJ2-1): EADIYQTPRYLVIGTGKKITLECSQTMGHDKMYWYQQDPGMELHLIHYSYGVNSTEKGDLSSESTVSRIRTEHFPLTLESARPSHTSQYLCASSESRSKRGLYNEQFFGPGTRLTVL.

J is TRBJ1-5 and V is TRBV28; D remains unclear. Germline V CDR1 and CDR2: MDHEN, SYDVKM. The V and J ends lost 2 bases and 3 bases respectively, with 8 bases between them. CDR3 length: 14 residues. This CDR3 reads CASSLAGNNQPQHF. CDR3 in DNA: TGTGCCAGCAGTTTAGCCGGAAACAATCAGCCCCAGCATTTT.

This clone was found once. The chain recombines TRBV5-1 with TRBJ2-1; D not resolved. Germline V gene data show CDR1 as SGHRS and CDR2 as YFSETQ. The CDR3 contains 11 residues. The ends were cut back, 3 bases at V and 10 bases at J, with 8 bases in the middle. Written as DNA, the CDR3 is TGCGCCAGCAGCTCCACCGGGGAGCAGTTCTTC. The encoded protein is CASSSTGEQFF. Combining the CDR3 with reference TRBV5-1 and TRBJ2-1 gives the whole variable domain KAGVTQTPRYLIKTRGQQVTLSCSPISGHRSVSWYQQTPGQGLQFLFEYFSETQRNKGNFPGRFSGRQFSNSRSEMNVSTLELGDSALYLCASSSTGEQFFGPGTRLTVL.

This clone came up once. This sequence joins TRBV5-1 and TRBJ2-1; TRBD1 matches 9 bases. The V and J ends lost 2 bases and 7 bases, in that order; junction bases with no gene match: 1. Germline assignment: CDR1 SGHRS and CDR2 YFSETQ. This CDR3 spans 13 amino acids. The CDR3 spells CASSFGTGNEQFF. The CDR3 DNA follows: TGCGCCAGCAGCTTCGGGACAGGGAATGAGCAGTTCTTC.

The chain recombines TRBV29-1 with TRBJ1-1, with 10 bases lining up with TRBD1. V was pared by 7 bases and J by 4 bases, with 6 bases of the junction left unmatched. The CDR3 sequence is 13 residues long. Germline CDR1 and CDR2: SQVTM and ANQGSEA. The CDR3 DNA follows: TGCAGCGCTCGACAGGGGGCGGGCACTGAAGCTTTCTTT. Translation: CSARQGAGTEAFF. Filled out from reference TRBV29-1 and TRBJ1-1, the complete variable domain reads SAVISQKPSRDICQRGTSLTIQCQVDSQVTMMFWYRQQPGQSLTLIATANQGSEATYESGFVIDKFPISRPNLTFSTLTVSNMSPEDSSIYLCSARQGAGTEAFFGQGTRLTVV.

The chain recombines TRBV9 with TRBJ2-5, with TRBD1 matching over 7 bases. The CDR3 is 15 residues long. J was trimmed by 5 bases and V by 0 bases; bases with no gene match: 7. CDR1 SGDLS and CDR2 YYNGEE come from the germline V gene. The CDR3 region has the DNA TGTGCCAGCAGCGTAGAGACAGGGCGCGGGGAGACCCAGTACTTC. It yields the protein CASSVETGRGETQYF.

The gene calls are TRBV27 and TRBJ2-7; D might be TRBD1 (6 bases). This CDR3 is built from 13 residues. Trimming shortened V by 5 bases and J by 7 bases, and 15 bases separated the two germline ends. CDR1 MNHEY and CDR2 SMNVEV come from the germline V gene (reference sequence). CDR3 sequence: CASSLRGRGEQYF. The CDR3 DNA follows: TGTGCCAGCAGTCTTAGGGGGAGAGGTGAGCAGTACTTC.

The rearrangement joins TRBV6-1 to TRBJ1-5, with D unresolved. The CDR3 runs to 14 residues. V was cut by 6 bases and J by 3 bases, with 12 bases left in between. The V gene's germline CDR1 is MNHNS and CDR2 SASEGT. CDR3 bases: TGTGCCAGCAGACCAACAGAGACCAATCAGCCCCAGCATTTT. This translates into CASRPTETNQPQHF.

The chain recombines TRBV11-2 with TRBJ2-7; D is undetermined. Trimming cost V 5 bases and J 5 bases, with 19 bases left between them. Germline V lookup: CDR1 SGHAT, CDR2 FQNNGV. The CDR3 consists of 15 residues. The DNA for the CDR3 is TGTGCCAGCAGCCTGATACACGTAAGTGGGAACGAGCAGTACTTC. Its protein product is CASSLIHVSGNEQYF.

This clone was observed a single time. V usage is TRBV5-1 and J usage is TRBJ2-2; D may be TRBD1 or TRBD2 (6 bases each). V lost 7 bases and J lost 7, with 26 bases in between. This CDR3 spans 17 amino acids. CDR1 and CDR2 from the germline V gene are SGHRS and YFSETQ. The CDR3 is CASGRNLGTSRGGELFF. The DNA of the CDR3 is TGCGCCAGCGGACGCAATTTAGGGACTTCCAGGGGCGGGGAGCTGTTTTTT.

CDR3 sequence (DNA): TGTGCCAGCAGTCGCACAGGATTCCAAGCTTCCTACGAGCAGTACTTC. Its protein is CASSRTGFQASYEQYF. The chain couples TRBV7-9 to TRBJ2-7, with D possibly being TRBD1 (5 bases). CDR1 and CDR2 (germline): SEHNR, FQNEAQ (reference sequence). V shed 6 bases and J shed 1 base, with 19 bases lying between them. The CDR3 contains 16 residues. Looking up the rest from reference TRBV7-9 and TRBJ2-7 gives the full variable domain: DTGVSQNPRHKITKRGQNVTFRCDPISEHNRLYWYRQTLGQGPEFLTYFQNEAQLEKSRLLSDRFSAERPKGSFSTLEIQRTEQGDSAMYLCASSRTGFQASYEQYFGPGTRLTVT.

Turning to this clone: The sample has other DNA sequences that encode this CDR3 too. CDR3 region: CASSVEGSGELFF. The CDR3 DNA is TGTGCCAGCAGCGTAGAGGGGAGCGGGGAGCTGTTTTTT. V is TRBV9 and J is TRBJ2-2, with D possibly called TRBD1 or TRBD2 (5 bases each). The CDR3 runs 13 residues. CDR1 and CDR2 from the germline V gene are SGDLS and YYNGEE. Between the trimmed V and J ends, which lost 0 bases and 7 bases, there was a span of 7 bases.

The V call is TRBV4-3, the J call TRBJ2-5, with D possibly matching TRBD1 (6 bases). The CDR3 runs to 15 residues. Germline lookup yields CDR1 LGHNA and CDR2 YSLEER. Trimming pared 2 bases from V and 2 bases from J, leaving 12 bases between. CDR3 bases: TGCGCCAGCAGCCAATCCAGGGGAGCTCAAGAGACCCAGTACTTC. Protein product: CASSQSRGAQETQYF.

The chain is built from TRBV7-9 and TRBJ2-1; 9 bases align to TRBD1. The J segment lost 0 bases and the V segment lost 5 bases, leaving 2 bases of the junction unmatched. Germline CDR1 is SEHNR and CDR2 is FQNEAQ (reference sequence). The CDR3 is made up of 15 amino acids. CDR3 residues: CASSQQGASYNEQFF. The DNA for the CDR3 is TGTGCCAGCAGCCAACAGGGGGCCTCCTACAATGAGCAGTTCTTC.

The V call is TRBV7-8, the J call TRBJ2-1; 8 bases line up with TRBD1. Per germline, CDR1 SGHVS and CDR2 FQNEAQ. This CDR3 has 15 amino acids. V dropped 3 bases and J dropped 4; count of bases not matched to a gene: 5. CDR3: CASSFKDRVYNEQFF. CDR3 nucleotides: TGTGCCAGCAGCTTCAAGGACAGGGTGTACAATGAGCAGTTCTTC.

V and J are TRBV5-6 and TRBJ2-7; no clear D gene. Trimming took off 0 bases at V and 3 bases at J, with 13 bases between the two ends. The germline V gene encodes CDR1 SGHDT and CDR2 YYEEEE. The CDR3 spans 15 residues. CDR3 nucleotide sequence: TGTGCCAGCAGCTTGGCGAGGCGGCCCCTCTACGAGCAGTACTTC. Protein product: CASSLARRPLYEQYF.

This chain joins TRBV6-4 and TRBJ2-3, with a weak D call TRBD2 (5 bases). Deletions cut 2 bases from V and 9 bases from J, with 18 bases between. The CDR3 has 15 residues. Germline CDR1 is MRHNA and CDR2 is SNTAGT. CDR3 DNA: TGTGCCAGCAGTGACGGCGAGGGCCGTTTGGACACGCAGTATTTT. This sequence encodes CASSDGEGRLDTQYF.

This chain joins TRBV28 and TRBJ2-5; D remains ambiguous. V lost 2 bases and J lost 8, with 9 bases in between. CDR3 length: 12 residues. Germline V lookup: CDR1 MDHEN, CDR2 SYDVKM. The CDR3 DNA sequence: TGTGCCAGCAGTTTAATTCTAGGAACCCAGTACTTC. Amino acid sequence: CASSLILGTQYF.

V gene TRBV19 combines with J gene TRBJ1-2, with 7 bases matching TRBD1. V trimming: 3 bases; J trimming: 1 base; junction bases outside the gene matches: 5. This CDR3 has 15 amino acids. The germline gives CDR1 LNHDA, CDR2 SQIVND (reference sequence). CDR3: CASSIPDRRNYGYTF. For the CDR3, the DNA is TGTGCCAGTAGTATCCCGGACAGGCGTAACTATGGCTACACCTTC.